This is a list of T cell receptor beta chains from one sample in a study of blood T cell repertoires in COVID-19. Here immunoSEQ multiplex PCR was the method, and the copy in TCRdb shows in-frame clones only, minus some. The data contain 400,000 to 550,000 clones, roughly 85% of them seen just once; the ten biggest clones take up about 2.1%. Sequenced sample: PBMCs or T cells enriched from blood (not recorded which). Receptors originate from a woman aged 18-29 years with acute COVID-19. Each CDR3 is given with its conserved first and last residue. Each record gives: D gene, clone size, J gene, V gene, CDR3 DNA, CDR3 protein. The D gene is left open where the match is weak. The size of a clone is reported for some rows only, either as once, few or many, or as a class for expanded clones.

D gene: TRBD2; clone size: .; J gene: TRBJ2-5; V gene: TRBV4-1; CDR3 DNA: TGCGCCAGCAGCCAAGAAGGAGCGGGAGGAATCGGGACCCAGTACTTC; CDR3 protein: CASSQEGAGGIGTQYF
D gene: TRBD2; clone size: once; J gene: TRBJ2-1; V gene: TRBV10-3; CDR3 DNA: TGTGCCATCAGTGAGAGGAATGAGCGGGAGACCTTCCGCCTGTTCTTC; CDR3 protein: CAISERNERETFRLFF
D gene: TRBD1; clone size: once; J gene: TRBJ1-6; V gene: TRBV5-6; CDR3 DNA: TGTGCCAGCAGCTTGGCGAGGACAGGGGAGCGCTTCCTCCACTTT; CDR3 protein: CASSLARTGERFLHF
D gene: TRBD2; clone size: .; J gene: TRBJ2-2; V gene: TRBV28; CDR3 DNA: TGTGCCAGCAGCCCGGGGGGGACAAACACCGGGGAGCTGTTTTTT; CDR3 protein: CASSPGGTNTGELFF
D gene: .; clone size: .; J gene: TRBJ2-7; V gene: TRBV9; CDR3 DNA: TGTGCCAGCAGCACCGACGGAGGCTACGAGCAGTACTTC; CDR3 protein: CASSTDGGYEQYF
D gene: .; clone size: once; J gene: TRBJ2-6; V gene: TRBV11-2; CDR3 DNA: TGTGCCAGCAGGATATGGGGGCTGCCCTCTGGGGCCAACGTCCTGACTTTC; CDR3 protein: CASRIWGLPSGANVLTF
D gene: TRBD2; clone size: once; J gene: TRBJ2-2; V gene: TRBV11-2; CDR3 DNA: TGTGCCAGCAGCCTCCCACTAGCGGGAATCGGGGAGCTGTTTTTT; CDR3 protein: CASSLPLAGIGELFF
D gene: TRBD1; clone size: .; J gene: TRBJ1-1; V gene: TRBV6-2/TRBV6-3; CDR3 DNA: TGTGCCAGCAGCTCAGGGGGAGGAACTGAAGCTTTCTTT; CDR3 protein: CASSSGGGTEAFF
D gene: .; clone size: .; J gene: TRBJ1-1; V gene: TRBV4-2; CDR3 DNA: TGTGCCAGCAGCCGGGGCAGGGTGAACACTGAAGCTTTCTTT; CDR3 protein: CASSRGRVNTEAFF
D gene: TRBD1; clone size: .; J gene: TRBJ1-6; V gene: TRBV27; CDR3 DNA: TGTGCCAGCGGAGGGGGGACAGGCCTAAATTCACCCCTCCACTTT; CDR3 protein: CASGGGTGLNSPLHF
D gene: TRBD1; clone size: .; J gene: TRBJ1-6; V gene: TRBV15; CDR3 DNA: TGTGCCACCAGCAGAGAGGACAGGAAGGATTCACCCCTCCACTTT; CDR3 protein: CATSREDRKDSPLHF
D gene: TRBD1; clone size: .; J gene: TRBJ1-1; V gene: TRBV18; CDR3 DNA: TGTGCCAGCTCACCGAGGTTCCGGGACAGGGGGCCTGAAGCTTTCTTT; CDR3 protein: CASSPRFRDRGPEAFF
D gene: TRBD2; clone size: .; J gene: TRBJ2-3; V gene: TRBV7-9; CDR3 DNA: TGTGCCAGCAGTTACAGACAAGCGGGGAACACAGATACGCAGTATTTT; CDR3 protein: CASSYRQAGNTDTQYF
D gene: .; clone size: once; J gene: TRBJ1-6; V gene: TRBV4-2; CDR3 DNA: TGTGCCAGCAGCCAGGGGCTAGGGGGGGGCGCTGATTCACCCCTCCACTTT; CDR3 protein: CASSQGLGGGADSPLHF
D gene: .; clone size: .; J gene: TRBJ1-6; V gene: TRBV28; CDR3 DNA: TGTGCCAGCAGTTTAAGATCCAGACTGAATTCACCCCTCCACTTT; CDR3 protein: CASSLRSRLNSPLHF
D gene: .; clone size: .; J gene: TRBJ2-2; V gene: TRBV12-3/TRBV12-4; CDR3 DNA: TGTGCCAGCAGTGCAGGGTTACTGTTTTTT; CDR3 protein: CASSAGLLFF
D gene: .; clone size: .; J gene: TRBJ2-1; V gene: TRBV10-1; CDR3 DNA: TGCGCCAGCAGTGTTTGGGAGAACAATGAGCAGTTCTTC; CDR3 protein: CASSVWENNEQFF
D gene: .; clone size: .; J gene: TRBJ2-7; V gene: TRBV5-4; CDR3 DNA: TGTGCCAGCAGCTTCAGCGGGCTAGCCTACGAGCAGTACTTC; CDR3 protein: CASSFSGLAYEQYF
D gene: TRBD1; clone size: .; J gene: TRBJ1-1; V gene: TRBV28; CDR3 DNA: TGTGCCAGCAGGGTACAGGGGGCCTCCACTGAAGCTTTCTTT; CDR3 protein: CASRVQGASTEAFF
D gene: .; clone size: .; J gene: TRBJ2-3; V gene: TRBV7-9; CDR3 DNA: TGTGCCAGCAGCAACAGACAAGTAAGCTATACGCAGTATTTT; CDR3 protein: CASSNRQVSYTQYF
D gene: .; clone size: .; J gene: TRBJ1-4; V gene: TRBV19; CDR3 DNA: TGTGCCAGTAGTAGACAGTTAACGAATGAAGAACTGTTTTTT; CDR3 protein: CASSRQLTNEELFF
D gene: TRBD1; clone size: .; J gene: TRBJ2-5; V gene: TRBV7-9; CDR3 DNA: TGTGCCAGCAGCCCGATCGGACAGGGTACCGAGACCCAGTACTTC; CDR3 protein: CASSPIGQGTETQYF
D gene: .; clone size: .; J gene: TRBJ2-1; V gene: TRBV15; CDR3 DNA: TGTGCCACCAGCAGAGCGGGACACAAAAATCACAATGAGCAGTTCTTC; CDR3 protein: CATSRAGHKNHNEQFF
D gene: TRBD1; clone size: .; J gene: TRBJ1-2; V gene: TRBV5-4; CDR3 DNA: TGTGCCAGCAGTCCCGGGACAGGGCATCTCTATGGCTACACCTTC; CDR3 protein: CASSPGTGHLYGYTF
D gene: TRBD2; clone size: .; J gene: TRBJ2-2; V gene: TRBV7-3; CDR3 DNA: TGTGCCAGCAGTGGACTAGCGAACACCGGGGAGCTGTTTTTT; CDR3 protein: CASSGLANTGELFF
D gene: .; clone size: few; J gene: TRBJ1-2; V gene: TRBV25-1; CDR3 DNA: TGTGCCAGCAGTCCAAAAATGGAGCACCTCTATGGCTACACCTTC; CDR3 protein: CASSPKMEHLYGYTF
D gene: .; clone size: .; J gene: TRBJ2-3; V gene: TRBV7-2; CDR3 DNA: TGTGCCAGCAGCGGGGCACGGGGGGCGGCAGATACGCAGTATTTT; CDR3 protein: CASSGARGAADTQYF
D gene: .; clone size: .; J gene: TRBJ2-7; V gene: TRBV5-6; CDR3 DNA: TGTGCCAGCAGCAGGGCCTATTTGGGGGGCTACGAGCAGTACTTC; CDR3 protein: CASSRAYLGGYEQYF
D gene: .; clone size: .; J gene: TRBJ2-3; V gene: TRBV7-2; CDR3 DNA: TGTGCCAGCAGCTTCGGGGGGCTGGATACGCAGTATTTT; CDR3 protein: CASSFGGLDTQYF
D gene: .; clone size: .; J gene: TRBJ1-1; V gene: TRBV28; CDR3 DNA: TGTGCCAGCAGTGAGGGGAACACTGAAGCTTTCTTT; CDR3 protein: CASSEGNTEAFF
D gene: .; clone size: .; J gene: TRBJ2-1; V gene: TRBV27; CDR3 DNA: TGTGCCAGCAGCCAACGACCGGGCAATGAGCAGTTCTTC; CDR3 protein: CASSQRPGNEQFF
D gene: .; clone size: once; J gene: TRBJ1-1; V gene: TRBV11-2; CDR3 DNA: TGTGCCAGCAGCTTAGATTCACTTGGGGCTACCAACACTGAAGCTTTCTTT; CDR3 protein: CASSLDSLGATNTEAFF
D gene: .; clone size: .; J gene: TRBJ1-2; V gene: TRBV5-1; CDR3 DNA: TGCGCCAGCAGCTTGGCCGCACATAACTATGGCTACACCTTC; CDR3 protein: CASSLAAHNYGYTF
D gene: TRBD2; clone size: .; J gene: TRBJ2-3; V gene: TRBV6-2/TRBV6-3; CDR3 DNA: TGTGCCAGCAGTTACTCGCATCCGAGGCGGGAGACTAGCACAGATACGCAGTATTTT; CDR3 protein: CASSYSHPRRETSTDTQYF
D gene: .; clone size: .; J gene: TRBJ2-7; V gene: TRBV10-3; CDR3 DNA: TGTGCCATCAGTGAGCCTTCCCGGTACGAGCAGTACTTC; CDR3 protein: CAISEPSRYEQYF
D gene: .; clone size: .; J gene: TRBJ2-7; V gene: TRBV2; CDR3 DNA: TGTGCCAGCACTCCGTATAGGGGCGGCTACGAGCAGTACTTC; CDR3 protein: CASTPYRGGYEQYF
D gene: TRBD1; clone size: .; J gene: TRBJ1-6; V gene: TRBV11-2; CDR3 DNA: TGTGCCGGACGACAGGGGGCGAGGAATTCACCCCTCCACTTT; CDR3 protein: CAGRQGARNSPLHF
D gene: .; clone size: .; J gene: TRBJ2-7; V gene: TRBV19; CDR3 DNA: TGTGCCAGTAGTATTTGGCTCTACGGGGAGCAGTACTTC; CDR3 protein: CASSIWLYGEQYF
D gene: .; clone size: .; J gene: TRBJ2-1; V gene: TRBV19; CDR3 DNA: TGTGCCAGTAGATCCCGCCAGACAGGTCAGAAGGGTGAGCAGTTCTTC; CDR3 protein: CASRSRQTGQKGEQFF
D gene: TRBD1; clone size: .; J gene: TRBJ2-7; V gene: TRBV5-6; CDR3 DNA: TGTGCCAGCACCCCAACGTACAGGGGGTTTAGCGAGCAGTACTTC; CDR3 protein: CASTPTYRGFSEQYF
D gene: .; clone size: .; J gene: TRBJ2-7; V gene: TRBV2; CDR3 DNA: TGTGCCAGCAGTGATAGGGGGACCCATGACGGGCAGTACTTC; CDR3 protein: CASSDRGTHDGQYF
D gene: .; clone size: .; J gene: TRBJ2-1; V gene: TRBV9; CDR3 DNA: TGTGCCAGCAGCAACAAATCGAGGGGGTACAATGAGCAGTTCTTC; CDR3 protein: CASSNKSRGYNEQFF
D gene: .; clone size: .; J gene: TRBJ1-5; V gene: TRBV7-9; CDR3 DNA: TGTGCCAGCAGTTCTCAGCGGGGGAATCAGCCCCAGCATTTT; CDR3 protein: CASSSQRGNQPQHF
D gene: .; clone size: .; J gene: TRBJ1-6; V gene: TRBV28; CDR3 DNA: TGTGCCAGCAGCAGTACATATAATAATTCACCCCTCCACTTT; CDR3 protein: CASSSTYNNSPLHF
D gene: .; clone size: .; J gene: TRBJ2-5; V gene: TRBV7-2; CDR3 DNA: TGTGCCAGCAGCTTTGGGCAGGGGTACCAAGAGACCCAGTACTTC; CDR3 protein: CASSFGQGYQETQYF
D gene: .; clone size: .; J gene: TRBJ1-2; V gene: TRBV9; CDR3 DNA: TGTGCCAGCAGCGGACAGGATGGCTACACCTTC; CDR3 protein: CASSGQDGYTF
D gene: .; clone size: .; J gene: TRBJ2-7; V gene: TRBV3-1/TRBV3-2; CDR3 DNA: TGTGCCAGCAGCCAAGGTCTCAGGACCTACGAGCAGTACTTC; CDR3 protein: CASSQGLRTYEQYF
D gene: .; clone size: .; J gene: TRBJ1-1; V gene: TRBV7-3; CDR3 DNA: TGTGCCAGCAGCTTAACACAGGGCACTGAAGCTTTCTTT; CDR3 protein: CASSLTQGTEAFF
D gene: TRBD1; clone size: .; J gene: TRBJ1-1; V gene: TRBV5-1; CDR3 DNA: TGCGCCAGCAGCAGGGACAGGGAAAGGACTGAAGCTTTCTTT; CDR3 protein: CASSRDRERTEAFF
D gene: .; clone size: .; J gene: TRBJ2-6; V gene: TRBV27; CDR3 DNA: TGTGCCAGCAGCTCCCCCTCGTCTGGGGCCAACGTCCTGACTTTC; CDR3 protein: CASSSPSSGANVLTF
D gene: .; clone size: .; J gene: TRBJ1-1; V gene: TRBV4-3; CDR3 DNA: TGCGCCAGCAGCCAAGATATCCCCCCCACAACAGGGACCTTTGAAGCTTTCTTT; CDR3 protein: CASSQDIPPTTGTFEAFF
D gene: .; clone size: .; J gene: TRBJ2-6; V gene: TRBV30; CDR3 DNA: TGTGCCTGGAGTCATGGAGGCTCTGGGGCCAACGTCCTGACTTTC; CDR3 protein: CAWSHGGSGANVLTF
D gene: .; clone size: .; J gene: TRBJ2-1; V gene: TRBV12-5; CDR3 DNA: TGTGCTAGTGGCTCTGGGGGGAGTCCCTACAATGAGCAGTTCTTC; CDR3 protein: CASGSGGSPYNEQFF
D gene: .; clone size: .; J gene: TRBJ1-5; V gene: TRBV19; CDR3 DNA: TGTGCCAGTAACGGCGGACAGATACATCAGCCCCAGCATTTT; CDR3 protein: CASNGGQIHQPQHF